A selection of T cell receptor beta chains follows, all from one sample in a study of vaccination and CD4 T cells after COVID-19. From the PCR reads, TCRdb called clonotypes with MiXCR, one entry per CDR3 protein. The table records some 10,000 distinct CDR3 sequences, about half of them present only once. For these receptors, no antigen is known. The specimen sequenced was CD4+ T cells from blood, cultured in vitro. Receptors were obtained from a human donor who had recovered from COVID-19. Both conserved end residues are part of each CDR3. The order of the fields is clone size, J gene, V gene, D gene, CDR3 length, CDR3 DNA, CDR3 protein. The D gene is left open where the match is weak. Not all rows give a size; the values are once, few, many and, for expanded clones, a class.

>.|TRBJ1-1|TRBV4-1|TRBD1|15
TGCGCCAGCAGCCAAGTCGGACAGGGGAACACTGAAGCTTTCTTT
CASSQVGQGNTEAFF
>.|TRBJ2-7|TRBV2|.|14
TGTGCCAGCAGCTTTTTGGGCAGGACCTACGAGCAGTACTTC
CASSFLGRTYEQYF
>medium-sized|TRBJ1-5|TRBV21-1|.|18
TGTGCCAGCAGCAAATCTCACCAATACCATGATAGCAATCAGCCCCAGCATTTT
CASSKSHQYHDSNQPQHF
>.|TRBJ2-3|TRBV7-9|.|13
TGTGCCAGCAGCTTCAGAGGGGCGGATACGCAGTATTTT
CASSFRGADTQYF
>few|TRBJ1-5|TRBV6-5|.|18
TGTGCCAGCAGTTACTCGAAGAGGGAGCGTTATAGCAATCAGCCCCAGCATTTT
CASSYSKRERYSNQPQHF
>once|TRBJ2-3|TRBV18|TRBD2|16
TGTGCCAGCTCACCACTACTAGCGCCGAGCACAGATACGCAGTATTTT
CASSPLLAPSTDTQYF
>.|TRBJ1-2|TRBV24-1|TRBD1|15
TGTGCCACCAGTGCCGGGACAGGGGGTAACAATGGCTACACCTTC
CATSAGTGGNNGYTF
>few|TRBJ2-5|TRBV7-3|.|15
TGTGCCAGCAGCTTATCCGACCTCAGGCCGGAGACCCAGTACTTC
CASSLSDLRPETQYF
>.|TRBJ2-5|TRBV30|.|11
TGTGCTTTGGGATGGCAAGAGACCCAGTACTTC
CALGWQETQYF
>few|TRBJ2-5|TRBV20-1|.|14
TGCAGTGCTGCCCGAGGGGACCTCCAAGAGACCCAGTACTTC
CSAARGDLQETQYF
>.|TRBJ1-1|TRBV20-1|.|12
TGCAGTGCTAGGTGGGACTCCTCTGAAGCTTTCTTT
CSARWDSSEAFF
>.|TRBJ1-6|TRBV2|.|12
TGTGCCAGCAGTGGGGACCGGTCATCCCTCCACTTT
CASSGDRSSLHF
>.|TRBJ2-3|TRBV11-2|TRBD1|14
TGTGCCAGCGGCCTGGACAGGAAAACAGATACGCAGTATTTT
CASGLDRKTDTQYF
>few|TRBJ1-2|TRBV24-1|.|17
TGTGCCACCAGTGGCCCCGTGGGGGGGGCTTATGGCTATGGCTACACCTTC
CATSGPVGGAYGYGYTF
>.|TRBJ2-6|TRBV10-3|.|14
TGTGCCAGCTTTCGTGGTACTGGGGCCAACGTCCTGACTTTC
CASFRGTGANVLTF
>.|TRBJ2-5|TRBV7-2|.|11
TGTGCCAGCAGCTTAATCGAAACCCAGTACTTC
CASSLIETQYF
>.|TRBJ2-3|TRBV12-3/TRBV12-4|TRBD2|16
TGTGCCAGCAGTTTATGGGGCGGGGGGGTCACAGATACGCAGTATTTT
CASSLWGGGVTDTQYF
>few|TRBJ2-3|TRBV24-1|.|16
TGTGCCACCAGGACCTCGGGACGGAACTCCACAGATACGCAGTATTTT
CATRTSGRNSTDTQYF
>.|TRBJ1-2|TRBV27|TRBD1|15
TGTGCCAGCAGAACCTTCGGACAGGGGGAATATGGCTACACCTTC
CASRTFGQGEYGYTF
>.|TRBJ1-2|TRBV20-1|.|14
TGCAGTGCTCGACGGGACATCCCTAACTATGGCTACACCTTC
CSARRDIPNYGYTF